A selection of T cell receptor beta chains follows, all from one sample in a study of T cells after posttransplantation cyclophosphamide. Clones were sequenced by immunoSEQ multiplex PCR, and TCRdb holds only the in-frame ones, with some missing. The repertoire consists of roughly 24,000 clones, none detected only once. Sequenced input: PBMCs. These receptors originate from an older woman in good health, CMV-negative, and a related stem cell transplant donor. Both conserved end residues are trimmed from each CDR3. The D gene is left open where the match is weak. Rows may omit the clone size; those that give it use once, few, many or a size class.

TRBV19	many	TRBJ1-5	TRBD1	ASSMGQSNQPQH
TRBV28	many	TRBJ2-5	TRBD1	ASILRGQETQY
TRBV19	many	TRBJ2-5	.	ASSRTGRAETQY
TRBV9	many	TRBJ1-3	.	ASSPSVRSGNTIY
TRBV19	many	TRBJ2-5	.	ASSIGRTGPRETQY
TRBV4-2	few	TRBJ2-1	TRBD2	ASSQDGTSGYNEQF
TRBV28	many	TRBJ2-1	.	ASSSSGEGFYNEQF
TRBV27	many	TRBJ2-7	TRBD2	ASSFGSGGGEQY
TRBV19	many	TRBJ2-1	TRBD1	ASSITQGNNEQF
TRBV4-3	many	TRBJ2-2	TRBD1	ASSQGQGNTGELF
TRBV6-1	.	TRBJ2-5	.	ASSGWSGGTQY
TRBV6-4	many	TRBJ2-3	TRBD1	ASSGTGGTDTQY
TRBV29-1	.	TRBJ2-2	.	SARETDTGELF
TRBV6-6	many	TRBJ1-2	TRBD1	ASSYSDRGGGYT
TRBV29-1	many	TRBJ1-1	.	SVLSWTVNTEAF
TRBV6-4	many	TRBJ1-1	TRBD1	ASSSTPTPATGMNTEAF
TRBV5-4	medium-sized	TRBJ2-1	.	ASSLGQTYNEQF
TRBV7-2	many	TRBJ2-5	.	ASNFGLQETQY
TRBV11-3	many	TRBJ2-5	TRBD1	ASSRQGMGQETQY
TRBV10-3	many	TRBJ1-6	.	AIKSVGGNSPLH
TRBV30	.	TRBJ2-3	.	VLAAAGSDTQY
TRBV5-8	many	TRBJ2-1	.	ASSLAQGFYNEQF
TRBV13	many	TRBJ1-2	.	ASSPDRRGGYT
TRBV23-1	many	TRBJ1-5	TRBD1	ASSQSETGGNQPQH
TRBV6-6	few	TRBJ2-5	TRBD2	ASSYSSGRAVKQY
TRBV7-8	few	TRBJ1-3	.	ASSLLGPGNTIY
TRBV6-1	few	TRBJ1-2	.	ASSDLRGRDGYT
TRBV19	many	TRBJ1-2	TRBD1	ASRPGTANYGYT
TRBV18	many	TRBJ2-1	TRBD1	ASSPWRGQGIGNEQF
TRBV9	many	TRBJ2-2	TRBD1	ASSVVETGSTGELF
TRBV15	few	TRBJ1-3	.	ATKLKRDSGNTIY
TRBV28	many	TRBJ1-6	.	ASSPSGPYNSPLH
TRBV5-4	few	TRBJ1-1	.	ASSLVLGSSGTEAF
TRBV27	.	TRBJ2-2	.	ASSLGAAGELF
TRBV7-3	many	TRBJ2-2	TRBD1	ASSETGSNTGELF
TRBV4-1	many	TRBJ1-1	TRBD1	ASTARTGRDTEAF
TRBV11-3	many	TRBJ2-5	TRBD1	ASSASTGGETQY
TRBV28	.	TRBJ2-7	TRBD2	ASTSGGSYEQY
TRBV11-3	many	TRBJ2-6	.	ASSGMGGSGANVLT
TRBV19	many	TRBJ1-1	TRBD1	ASLDRRNTEAF
TRBV2	many	TRBJ2-7	.	ASSEAQGGLYEQY
TRBV15	.	TRBJ2-3	.	ATSRDRGTDTQY
TRBV6-1	many	TRBJ1-1	TRBD1	ASRDRGSDTEAF
TRBV4-3	many	TRBJ2-7	TRBD2	ASSPSGLAGGSLAYEQY
TRBV6-6	many	TRBJ1-5	.	ASSALGGRNQPQH
TRBV10-3	few	TRBJ2-5	.	AISERGRETQY
TRBV5-1	many	TRBJ1-2	.	ASSLTGFPHGYT
TRBV19	medium-sized	TRBJ2-3	.	ASEGDTQY
TRBV2	many	TRBJ1-5	TRBD1	ASRGGTASNQPQH
TRBV9	many	TRBJ2-2	TRBD1	ASSVGQGATGELF
TRBV6-5	many	TRBJ2-2	.	ASSYGQGWAGELF
TRBV4-2	few	TRBJ2-6	TRBD1	ASSRRGTGGNSGANVLT
TRBV18	many	TRBJ2-1	TRBD2	ASSPLPSGSEFNEQF
TRBV28	.	TRBJ2-5	.	ASSLLGTPAGTQY
TRBV9	many	TRBJ2-4	TRBD1	ASSETGGADKNIQY
TRBV6-5	many	TRBJ1-6	.	AACRQPNSPLH
TRBV7-9	many	TRBJ2-2	.	ASSLFWQGPTAGELF
TRBV2	many	TRBJ2-6	.	ASSSTTVLSGANVLT
TRBV4-3	many	TRBJ1-6	.	ASSQVGRANSPLH